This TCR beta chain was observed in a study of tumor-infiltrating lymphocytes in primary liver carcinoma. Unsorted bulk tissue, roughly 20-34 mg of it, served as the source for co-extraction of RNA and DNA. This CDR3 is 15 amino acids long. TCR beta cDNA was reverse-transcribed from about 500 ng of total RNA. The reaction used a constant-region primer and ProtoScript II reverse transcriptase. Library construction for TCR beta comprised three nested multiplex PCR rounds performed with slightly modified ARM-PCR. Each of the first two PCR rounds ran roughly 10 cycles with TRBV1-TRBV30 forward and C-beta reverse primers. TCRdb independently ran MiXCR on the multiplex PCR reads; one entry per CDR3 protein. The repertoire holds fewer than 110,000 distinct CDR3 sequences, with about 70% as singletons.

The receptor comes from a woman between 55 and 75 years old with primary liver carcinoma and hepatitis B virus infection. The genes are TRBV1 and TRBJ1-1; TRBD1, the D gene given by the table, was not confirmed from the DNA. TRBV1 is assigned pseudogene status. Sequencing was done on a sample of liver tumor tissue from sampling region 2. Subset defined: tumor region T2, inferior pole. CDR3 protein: CTSSQSLQGTTEAVF. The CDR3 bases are TGCACCAGCAGCCAATCCCTTCAGGGGACCACCGAGGCTGTCTTT.